One and the same sample provided the 10 T cell receptor beta chains below, sequenced in a study of T cell responses to AZD1222 COVID-19 vaccine. The data were produced by immunoSEQ multiplex PCR, yet TCRdb's version contains in-frame clones alone and is incomplete. The sample shows just under 100,000 clones, 70% to 90% of them seen only once. This specimen was peripheral blood, taken on day 0 of AZD1222 vaccination. All receptors derive from an adult in good health.

The chain has TRBV10-3 and TRBJ1-6, with D possibly TRBD1 on 5 matching bases. V shed 1 base and J shed 8 bases, with 9 bases lying between them. The V gene's germline CDR1 is ENHRY and CDR2 SYGVKD. The CDR3 totals 14 residues. The CDR3 sequence is CAISEFTTDSPLHF. DNA for the CDR3: TGTGCCATCAGTGAGTTTACGACAGATTCACCCCTCCACTTT.

The rearrangement links TRBV28 to TRBJ2-1, with D uncertain. Trimming removed 6 bases from V and 0 bases from J, with 15 bases in between. The CDR3 sequence is 16 residues long. Germline assignment: CDR1 MDHEN and CDR2 SYDVKM. CDR3 protein: CASSPVRPSSYNEQFF. Here the CDR3 DNA reads TGTGCCAGCAGCCCCGTACGGCCAAGCTCCTACAATGAGCAGTTCTTC.

This chain joins TRBV4-3 and TRBJ2-1; a weak D match, TRBD2 (5 bases). CDR1 and CDR2 (germline): LGHNA, YSLEER. The V gene lost 1 base and the J gene lost 7 bases, with 14 bases spanning the gap. The CDR3 covers 15 residues. In DNA, the CDR3 is TGCGCCAGCAGCCAAGTCGTTCGGGGTCCAAATGAGCAGTTCTTC. Protein product: CASSQVVRGPNEQFF.

V gene TRBV4-3 combines with J gene TRBJ2-3, with 8 bases aligning to TRBD2. Germline V lookup: CDR1 LGHNA, CDR2 YSLEER. This CDR3 contains 14 residues. V lost 6 bases to trimming and J lost 3 bases; unmatched junction nucleotides: 5. Written as DNA, the CDR3 is TGCGCCAGCAGATTGCGGGGGGAAACAGATACGCAGTATTTT. Translating it yields CASRLRGETDTQYF.

V and J are TRBV11-1 and TRBJ1-1, with a possible D match to TRBD1 (6 bases). Trimming left V 1 base short and J 3 bases short, with 15 bases between. This CDR3 has 16 residues. CDR1 and CDR2 from the germline V gene are SGHAT and FQDESV (reference sequence). CDR3 region: CASSLGLDSSYTEAFF. The CDR3 coding sequence is TGTGCCAGCAGCTTAGGACTGGACAGCAGCTACACTGAAGCTTTCTTT.

This chain joins TRBV11-3 and TRBJ1-1, with a weak D call TRBD1 (6 bases). The CDR3 consists of 13 residues. Germline CDR1 reads SGHNT; CDR2 reads YENEEA. The V and J ends lost 4 bases and 3 bases respectively, with 9 bases between them. The CDR3 sequence: CASSSQGYTEAFF. In DNA form, the CDR3 reads TGTGCCAGCAGCTCGCAGGGGTACACTGAAGCTTTCTTT.

This clone occurred a few times. The chain joins TRBV12-3 or TRBV12-4 to TRBJ1-1; no definite D call. The germline V and J ends were trimmed by 6 bases and 0 bases, with 8 bases remaining between them. The CDR3 loop spans 13 amino acids. CDR3: CASSPSVNTEAFF. The CDR3 bases are TGTGCCAGCAGCCCCAGTGTGAACACTGAAGCTTTCTTT.

V and J are TRBV4-1 and TRBJ2-7; the match to TRBD1 covers 8 bases. This CDR3 has 14 residues. Germline V gene sequence: CDR1 MGHRA, CDR2 YSYEKL. Trimming cost V 0 bases and J 3 bases; bases outside gene matches: 1. CDR3 region: CASSQEGTGYEQYF. CDR3 DNA: TGCGCCAGCAGCCAAGAAGGGACAGGCTACGAGCAGTACTTC.

J is TRBJ1-4 and V is TRBV6-5; unclear D gene. This CDR3 has 14 amino acids. The V end was cut by 4 bases, the J end by 8 bases, with 14 bases between. Germline values: CDR1 MNHEY, CDR2 SVGAGI. The CDR3: CASSFGRKGEKLFF. CDR3 nucleotide sequence: TGTGCCAGCAGTTTCGGGCGGAAGGGCGAAAAACTGTTTTTT.

To note about this clone: The DNA is left out, because the CDR3 cannot be placed on it with certainty; the CDR3 is given as TCRdb lists it. The chain links TRBV21-1 to TRBJ1-2; the DNA was not compared with TRBD1, the D call given in the table. TRBV21-1 is a recognized pseudogene. From its first to its last residue, the CDR3 has 17 amino acids. CDR3 region: CASSKYFGQGAGYGYTF.